Below, one T cell receptor beta chain is given with its context. The record originates from a study of blood T cells in healthy people across ages. Combining a sample-barcoded 5' primer with a J-beta primer mix, a second PCR ran for roughly 7 to 11 cycles. One entry per CDR3 protein results from TCRdb running MiXCR on the 5' RACE reads. The sample lists fewer than 2 million distinct CDR3 sequences, roughly 43% seen once, with roughly 24% in the top ten. This clonotype was sampled from a human donor in good health. Material: blood.

The CDR3 DNA follows: TGTGCCAGCAGCCAAGCTAAGGGAGGATCGAGCTCCTACGAGCAGTACTTC. Residues: CASSQAKGGSSSYEQYF. This sequence joins TRBV5-5 and TRBJ2-7, with a tentative D call TRBD2 (6 bases). The CDR3 consists of 17 residues. Trimming pared 4 bases from V and 0 bases from J, leaving 20 bases between. Germline CDR1 SGHKS, CDR2 YYEKEE (reference sequence).